The present T cell receptor (beta chain) was sequenced within a study of cytomegalovirus exposure and HLA in healthy donors. Regarding the study as a whole: Donors belonging to an Asian-associated ancestry cluster reportedly showed fewer N-insertions in productive TCRs than the approximately 690-donor mean, according to what a later analysis found. Rare sequences made up most TCRs, while some public TCRs were found in many donors.

This clone was observed a handful of times. Its antigen is unidentified. In the PCR, 60 Vbeta and 13 Jbeta primers were used. Measured with immunoSEQ multiplex PCR; TCRdb has only the in-frame clones, and not every one. The sample includes 110,000 or so clones, over 75% seen only once; the top ten take around 1.5%. This TCR derives from a woman aged 18-29 years in good health and CMV-seronegative. The sample consisted of PBMCs.

The chain's CDR3 is CASSQCRVRELFF. Written as DNA, the CDR3 is TGCGCCAGCAGTCAATGCAGGGTCCGGGAGCTGTTTTTT. V usage is TRBV23-1 and J usage is TRBJ2-2, with a weak D call TRBD1 (5 bases). TRBV23-1 is known as an ORF, though its function is uncertain. This CDR3 comprises 13 residues. Trimming stripped 1 base from V and 9 bases from J, with 9 bases between.